The 27 T cell receptor beta chains below were found in one sample sequenced in a study of cytomegalovirus exposure and HLA in healthy donors. The data were produced by immunoSEQ multiplex PCR, yet TCRdb's version contains in-frame clones alone and is incomplete. The sample yields roughly 65,000 clones, about 91% seen once. The source material was PBMCs. The receptors here all came from a man in his late teens or twenties in good health and CMV-seropositive.

This chain links TRBV6-6 with TRBJ2-7; D uncertain. Germline CDR1 reads MNHNY; CDR2 reads SVGAGI (reference sequence). V was pared by 4 bases and J by 9 bases, with 10 bases between. The CDR3 loop spans 11 amino acids. CDR3 sequence: CASSSTLGQYF. The CDR3 coding sequence is TGTGCCAGCAGTTCGACATTGGGGCAGTACTTC.

The genes are TRBV7-9 and TRBJ2-5; 13 positions match TRBD2. CDR1 and CDR2 (germline): SEHNR, FQNEAQ (reference sequence). CDR3 length: 16 residues. V lost 5 bases and J lost 2; bases outside the gene matches: 5. CDR3 sequence: CASSPGLAGTQETQYF. CDR3 bases: TGTGCCAGCAGCCCGGGACTAGCGGGGACTCAAGAGACCCAGTACTTC.

The chain combines TRBV14 with TRBJ2-1; 8 bases match TRBD2. Losses at the gene ends were 2 bases for V and 0 bases for J; bases not matched to a gene: 9. Germline CDR1 and CDR2: SGHDN and FVKESK. The CDR3 has 18 residues. As DNA, the CDR3 is TGTGCCAGCAGCCAAATGTCCGGGACTAGTGTCTCCTACAATGAGCAGTTCTTC. Translating gives CASSQMSGTSVSYNEQFF.

The rearrangement uses TRBV19 and TRBJ2-5, with D tentatively TRBD2 (6 bases). Germline V gene lookup returns CDR1 LNHDA and CDR2 SQIVND (reference sequence). The V end was cut by 3 bases, the J end by 5 bases, with 13 bases between. This CDR3 has 14 residues. The CDR3 spells CASSIAGTGETQYF. DNA for the CDR3: TGTGCCAGTAGTATCGCGGGGACGGGGGAGACCCAGTACTTC. Filled out from reference TRBV19 and TRBJ2-5, the complete variable domain reads DGGITQSPKYLFRKEGQNVTLSCEQNLNHDAMYWYRQDPGQGLRLIYYSQIVNDFQKGDIAEGYSVSREKKESFPLTVTSAQKNPTAFYLCASSIAGTGETQYFGPGTRLLVL.

The chain joins TRBV6-6 to TRBJ1-4, with TRBD1 matching 8 bases. The ends lost 3 bases at V and 9 bases at J; junction bases unmatched: 6. This CDR3 region has 14 residues. Germline CDR1 reads MNHNY; CDR2 reads SVGAGI (reference sequence). Written as DNA, the CDR3 is TGTGCCAGCAGTTATGAACAGGGGGAACAAAAACTGTTTTTT. This translates into CASSYEQGEQKLFF.

DNA of the CDR3: TGTGCCAGCAGCTTAGCGGGAGGGCTAAGGAATGAGCAGTTCTTC. Its translation is CASSLAGGLRNEQFF. The chain joins TRBV11-2 to TRBJ2-1; TRBD2 matches at 8 bases. The CDR3 length is 15 residues. Per the germline V gene, CDR1 is SGHAT and CDR2 is FQNNGV. V lost 1 base, J lost 7 bases, and 6 bases stayed unmatched.

The chain employs TRBV6-5 and TRBJ1-4, with TRBD1 as a possible D gene (6 bases). V gave up 0 bases and J gave up 5 bases, with 10 bases separating them. The CDR3 loop spans 15 amino acids. Germline lookup yields CDR1 MNHEY and CDR2 SVGAGI. CDR3 nucleotide sequence: TGTGCCAGCAGTTACTCGATACAGGGAAATGAAAAACTGTTTTTT. Protein: CASSYSIQGNEKLFF.

In regard to this clone: Only one base separates this from a far larger clonotype, so it likely reflects a read error. The chain uses TRBV6-5 and TRBJ2-1, with D possibly being TRBD1 (5 bases). The V end lost 2 bases, the J end lost 6 bases, and 14 bases lay between the germline ends. The CDR3 contains 15 residues. CDR1 and CDR2 (germline): MNHEY, SVGAGI. CDR3 amino acids: CASSYSQGLSNEQFF. Here the CDR3 DNA reads TGTGCCAGCAGTTACAGCCAGGGCCTTTCCAATGAGCAGTTCTTC.

The rearrangement links TRBV28 to TRBJ1-5, with 7 bases identical to TRBD1. The trim removed 4 bases at V and 7 bases at J, leaving 4 bases unmatched. CDR3 length: 13 amino acids. CDR1 and CDR2 (germline): MDHEN, SYDVKM. CDR3 bases: TGTGCCAGCAGTTACAGGGGCCCCCAGCCCCAGCATTTT. It is translated as CASSYRGPQPQHF.

The J gene is TRBJ2-3, the V gene TRBV5-5, with 13 positions matching TRBD2. Germline CDR1 SGHKS, CDR2 YYEKEE (reference sequence). Trimming at V came to 0 bases and at J to 7 bases, leaving 2 bases not matched to a gene. The CDR3 is made up of 15 amino acids. The CDR3 DNA is TGTGCCAGCAGCTTGGAGGGACTAGCGGGATATACGCAGTATTTT. The encoded protein is CASSLEGLAGYTQYF. The entire variable domain, with the rest obtained from reference TRBV5-5 and TRBJ2-3, is as follows: DAGVTQSPTHLIKTRGQQVTLRCSPISGHKSVSWYQQVLGQGPQFIFQYYEKEERGRGNFPDRFSARQFPNYSSELNVNALLLGDSALYLCASSLEGLAGYTQYFGPGTRLTVL.

The rearrangement uses TRBV10-1 and TRBJ2-1; 9 bases fit TRBD1. The ends lost 4 bases at V and 3 bases at J; junction bases unmatched: 16. CDR3 length equals 19 residues. Germline V gene lookup returns CDR1 WNHNN and CDR2 SYGVQD (reference sequence). This chain's CDR3 is CASSAGQGEVVRRYNEQFF. CDR3 coding DNA: TGCGCCAGCAGTGCGGGACAGGGAGAAGTAGTGCGACGCTACAATGAGCAGTTCTTC.

The count of this clone is one. CDR3: CASSLGQNTEAFF. The DNA for the CDR3 is TGTGCCAGCAGCTTAGGACAGAACACTGAAGCTTTCTTT. J is TRBJ1-1 and V is TRBV7-6; D gene ambiguous. In germline, CDR1 is SGHVS, CDR2 FNYEAQ. The CDR3 totals 13 residues. Trimming cost V 1 base and J 1 base, with 4 bases left between them.

The chain employs TRBV27 and TRBJ2-1; D remains ambiguous. CDR1 is MNHEY and CDR2 is SMNVEV in the germline V gene (reference sequence). Between the trimmed V and J ends, which lost 7 bases and 5 bases, there was a span of 12 bases. The CDR3 totals 13 residues. CDR3 sequence reads: CASNKRANNEQFF. In DNA, the CDR3 is TGTGCCAGCAACAAGCGAGCCAACAATGAGCAGTTCTTC.

The chain uses TRBV11-2 and TRBJ2-3; TRBD1 is a possible D gene (5 bases). Between the trimmed V and J ends, which lost 7 bases and 4 bases, there was a span of 15 bases. Germline CDR1 is SGHAT and CDR2 is FQNNGV. The CDR3 contains 14 residues. The CDR3 sequence: CASIRGPPPDTQYF. CDR3 DNA: TGTGCCAGCATAAGGGGCCCCCCCCCAGATACGCAGTATTTT.

The chain joins TRBV7-8 to TRBJ2-3; D may be TRBD2 (6 bases). This CDR3 spans 17 amino acids. In germline, CDR1 is SGHVS, CDR2 FQNEAQ. V lost 2 bases, J lost 2 bases, and 17 bases lay in between. CDR3 sequence reads: CASSLSRHAGLTDTQYF. CDR3 DNA sequence: TGTGCCAGCAGCTTATCAAGACATGCGGGACTCACAGATACGCAGTATTTT. The variable domain in full, with the rest retrieved from reference TRBV7-8 and TRBJ2-3, is GAGVSQSPRYKVAKRGQDVALRCDPISGHVSLFWYQQALGQGPEFLTYFQNEAQLDKSGLPSDRFFAERPEGSVSTLKIQRTQQEDSAVYLCASSLSRHAGLTDTQYFGPGTRLTVL.

The chain has TRBV5-4 and TRBJ2-7; 7 nucleotides match TRBD2. Germline-derived CDR1 and CDR2 are SGHNT and YYREEE (reference sequence). The CDR3 extends over 14 amino acids. Losses at the gene ends were 4 bases for V and 1 base for J; bases not matched to a gene: 5. The CDR3 protein is CASSGASGSYEQYF. DNA of the CDR3: TGTGCCAGCAGCGGCGCTAGCGGTTCCTACGAGCAGTACTTC.

In DNA form, the CDR3 reads TGTGCCAGCAGCCGAACGGCAGGGGGCAATGAGCAGTTCTTC. Its protein is CASSRTAGGNEQFF. The genes are TRBV11-2 and TRBJ2-1; TRBD1 aligns across 7 bases. Germline CDR1 reads SGHAT; CDR2 reads FQNNGV. V trimming: 5 bases; J trimming: 6 bases; junction bases outside the gene matches: 7. The CDR3 has 14 amino acids.

The J gene is TRBJ2-7, the V gene TRBV7-9; 13 bases map to TRBD2. The length of the CDR3 is 15 residues. The V segment lost 5 bases and the J segment 3 bases; nucleotides outside the gene matches: 4. The germline V gene encodes CDR1 SEHNR and CDR2 FQNEAQ (reference sequence). The CDR3 DNA is TGTGCCAGCAGCCGGGGACTAGCGGGAATCTACGAGCAGTACTTC. Translated, it gives CASSRGLAGIYEQYF.

The chain employs TRBV30 and TRBJ1-5; the D gene is possibly TRBD1 (5 bases). The CDR3 contains 16 residues. Germline V CDR1 and CDR2: GTSNPN, SVGIG (reference sequence). V gave up 1 base and J gave up 0 bases, with 13 bases separating them. The DNA of the CDR3 is TGTGCCTGGAGTGGGCGGGGGTCGCCTAGCAATCAGCCCCAGCATTTT. Its translation: CAWSGRGSPSNQPQHF.

This chain connects TRBV2 to TRBJ2-3; a possible D gene is TRBD1 (6 bases). CDR1 and CDR2 (germline): SNHLY, FYNNEI. The V end was cut by 4 bases, the J end by 2 bases, with 13 bases between. The CDR3 extends over 15 amino acids. DNA for the CDR3: TGTGCCAGCAGTGGATACAGGGCCCCCACAGATACGCAGTATTTT. Translating it yields CASSGYRAPTDTQYF.

The genes are TRBV27 and TRBJ2-7; tentative D call: TRBD2 (7 bases). This CDR3 spans 14 amino acids. CDR1 is MNHEY and CDR2 is SMNVEV in the germline V gene (reference sequence). Between the trimmed V and J ends, which lost 6 bases and 2 bases, there was a span of 14 bases. The CDR3 DNA sequence: TGTGCCAGCAGCCCGGGGGGCGGGACCTACGAGCAGTACTTC. Its translation is CASSPGGGTYEQYF.

V usage is TRBV9 and J usage is TRBJ1-1; D gene uncertain. This CDR3 region has 13 residues. V lost 3 bases to trimming and J lost 0 bases, with 6 bases between them. CDR1 is SGDLS, CDR2 YYNGEE, per germline. CDR3: CASSATVNTEAFF. In nucleotides, the CDR3 is TGTGCCAGCAGCGCCACGGTGAACACTGAAGCTTTCTTT.

V gene TRBV6-5 combines with J gene TRBJ2-5, with TRBD2 as a possible D gene (5 bases). The CDR3 extends over 14 amino acids. From germline, CDR1 is MNHEY and CDR2 SVGAGI. The ends were cut back, 1 base at V and 5 bases at J, with 11 bases in the middle. CDR3 sequence: CASSYLAGVETQYF. The CDR3 DNA reads TGTGCCAGCAGTTACTTGGCCGGGGTTGAGACCCAGTACTTC.

A word on this clone: Within the sample, other DNA sequences also encode this same CDR3. The V and J genes are TRBV6-5 and TRBJ1-2; 7 nucleotides line up with TRBD1. Losses at the gene ends were 0 bases for V and 5 bases for J; bases not matched to a gene: 3. Per germline, CDR1 MNHEY and CDR2 SVGAGI. The CDR3 has 14 amino acids. The CDR3 protein is CASSYSGTDYGYTF. The CDR3 DNA reads TGTGCCAGCAGTTACTCCGGGACAGATTATGGCTACACCTTC.

The V call is TRBV4-1, the J call TRBJ2-5; D gene ambiguous. The ends were cut back, 6 bases at V and 2 bases at J, with 16 bases in the middle. Germline assignment: CDR1 MGHRA and CDR2 YSYEKL. CDR3 length: 15 amino acids. CDR3 nucleotide sequence: TGCGCCAGCAGTCAAACCTGGGCAGATCAAGAGACCCAGTACTTC. Translated, it gives CASSQTWADQETQYF.

The CDR3 here is CASSLGGGLVETQYF. The DNA of the CDR3 is TGTGCCAGCAGCTTAGGGGGGGGGCTAGTGGAGACCCAGTACTTC. The genes are TRBV11-2 and TRBJ2-5; perhaps TRBD2 as D (7 bases). Germline CDR1 SGHAT, CDR2 FQNNGV. V was cut by 1 base and J by 5 bases, with 14 bases left in between. The CDR3 covers 15 residues.

The CDR3 nucleotides read TGTGCCAGTAGTATGTGGACAGGGCCTTATGGCTACACCTTC. This encodes CASSMWTGPYGYTF. The V and J genes are TRBV19 and TRBJ1-2; 8 positions match TRBD1. The length of the CDR3 is 14 residues. Germline values: CDR1 LNHDA, CDR2 SQIVND (reference sequence). V dropped 3 bases and J dropped 5; count of bases not matched to a gene: 5.